This record covers a single TCR beta chain. The sample belongs to a study of blood T cell repertoires in COVID-19. Study summary: PBMCs, B-cell-depleted T cells, or T cells provided the cDNA or gDNA that made up the material.

Patients from Seattle were sampled longitudinally, starting during active infection. Per the authors' pipeline: Researchers report that nucleated cell counts were estimated from reference gene primer amplification. Data came from immunoSEQ multiplex PCR; TCRdb stores just in-frame clones and leaves some out. The V and J calls and clone size were taken over from that table, and D and trimming were inferred from the DNA. The data contain tens of thousands of clones, more than 70% of them singletons. CDR3 length: 16 residues. Germline values: CDR1 MNHNS, CDR2 SASEGT. Trimming cost V 3 bases and J 3 bases; bases outside gene matches: 10.

J is TRBJ1-1 and V is TRBV6-1, with TRBD1 identical over 7 bases. Sequencing used peripheral blood. This receptor was identified in a young man with COVID-19, enrolled during active disease. In DNA, the CDR3 is TGTGCCAGCAGTGAGTCCGTTGGGACAGTAGACACTGAAGCTTTCTTT. Protein: CASSESVGTVDTEAFF.